This TCR beta chain was documented in a study of blood T cell repertoires in COVID-19. Study context: COVID-19 samples from acute and convalescent phases originated in the United States, Italy and Spain. PBMCs, B-cell-depleted T cells, or T cells were the source of the cDNA or gDNA that made up the material.

Trimming pared 2 bases from V and 2 bases from J, leaving 10 bases between. This CDR3 comprises 13 residues. The germline V gene encodes CDR1 SQVTM and CDR2 ANQGSEA. Original data processing: How many nucleated cells were present was estimated from reference gene primer amplification. Produced via immunoSEQ multiplex PCR; TCRdb's table is partial and in-frame only. The V and J calls and the clone size are those of that table, but D and trimming were determined from the DNA. The sample lists 100,000 to 150,000 clones, around three quarters occurring once. This clonotype was sampled from a man aged 40-49 years with active or convalescent COVID-19. The chain couples TRBV29-1 to TRBJ2-7, with D hard to call. Sequencing was performed on peripheral blood. CDR3 in amino acids: CSVESYGTYEQYF. CDR3 DNA sequence: TGCAGCGTTGAAAGTTATGGCACCTACGAGCAGTACTTC.